These 16 T cell receptor beta chains originate from one sample sequenced in a study of OX40 agonist ivuxolimab in advanced cancers. Data came from immunoSEQ multiplex PCR; TCRdb stores just in-frame clones and leaves some out. The sample lists around 60,000 clones, around 79% occurring once. This material consisted of CD4+ or CD8+ T cells sorted from blood, taken in a trial of the OX40 agonist ivuxolimab. All receptors derive from an adult with an advanced solid tumor such as melanoma, head and neck, liver or kidney cancer.

The V gene is TRBV2, the J gene TRBJ2-1, with 11 bases aligning to TRBD2. In germline, CDR1 is SNHLY, CDR2 FYNNEI. The CDR3 sequence is 16 residues long. V lost 3 bases to trimming and J lost 3 bases; unmatched junction nucleotides: 4. CDR3 nucleotides: TGTGCCAGCAGTGATTTAGCGGGAGGGATCTACAATGAGCAGTTCTTC. Translation gives CASSDLAGGIYNEQFF.

The chain links TRBV7-8 to TRBJ2-5; perhaps TRBD2 as D (6 bases). Trimming took off 5 bases at V and 5 bases at J, with 15 bases between the two ends. Germline values: CDR1 SGHVS, CDR2 FQNEAQ. CDR3 length: 14 residues. The CDR3 DNA follows: TGTGCCAGCAGCGCAAACGGGGGATCCGAGACCCAGTACTTC. It translates to CASSANGGSETQYF.

This rearrangement joins TRBV5-1 to TRBJ1-2; D is unclear. This CDR3 is 14 amino acids long. Trimming took 3 bases from V and 4 from J, leaving 13 bases between them. The germline CDR1 and CDR2 sequences are SGHRS and YFSETQ. CDR3 sequence: CASSSSGRGYGYTF. The CDR3 coding sequence is TGCGCCAGCAGCTCCTCTGGTAGAGGCTATGGCTACACCTTC.

V is TRBV7-2 and J is TRBJ1-5, with TRBD1 as a possible D gene (6 bases). The ends were cut back, 2 bases at V and 7 bases at J, with 12 bases in the middle. Germline CDR1 reads SGHTA; CDR2 reads FQGNSA. This CDR3 contains 14 residues. CDR3 sequence (DNA): TGTGCCAGCAGCTTAAACAGGGAAGAACAGCCCCAGCATTTT. Residues: CASSLNREEQPQHF.

The V and J genes are TRBV5-1 and TRBJ2-1; D is undetermined. This CDR3 has 15 residues. Germline V gene data show CDR1 as SGHRS and CDR2 as YFSETQ. V was cut by 0 bases and J by 3 bases, with 10 bases left in between. The CDR3: CASSLERSGYNEQFF. As DNA, the CDR3 is TGCGCCAGCAGCTTGGAGCGTTCGGGCTACAATGAGCAGTTCTTC.

There are a few counts of this clone. The chain uses TRBV28 and TRBJ2-7; D uncertain. Germline V gene lookup returns CDR1 MDHEN and CDR2 SYDVKM. This CDR3 is 13 amino acids long. Trimming took off 7 bases at V and 3 bases at J, with 13 bases between the two ends. CDR3 sequence (DNA): TGTGCCAGCACCAGGAGCCCCCTCTACGAGCAGTACTTC. Amino acid sequence: CASTRSPLYEQYF.

The rearrangement links TRBV7-9 to TRBJ1-5, with D perhaps matching TRBD1 (6 bases). This CDR3 comprises 16 residues. Germline V gene lookup returns CDR1 SEHNR and CDR2 FQNEAQ (reference sequence). V was pared by 3 bases and J by 6 bases, with 18 bases between. The CDR3, as DNA: TGTGCCAGCAGCTTCGGGTCGGGGGGCGCTTTTCAGCCCCAGCATTTT. This encodes CASSFGSGGAFQPQHF.

The J gene is TRBJ1-3, the V gene TRBV5-5; a possible D gene is TRBD1 (5 bases). Germline V gene lookup returns CDR1 SGHKS and CDR2 YYEKEE (reference sequence). V lost 5 bases and J 2 bases, leaving 11 bases between the germline ends. The CDR3 loop spans 14 amino acids. The CDR3 is CASRGVGAGNTIYF. The CDR3 region has the DNA TGTGCCAGCAGGGGAGTAGGGGCTGGAAACACCATATATTTT.

The chain couples TRBV5-5 to TRBJ1-5, with a weak D call TRBD1 (5 bases). V was cut by 0 bases and J by 4 bases, with 14 bases left in between. The CDR3 runs to 16 residues. The germline V gene encodes CDR1 SGHKS and CDR2 YYEKEE (reference sequence). The CDR3: CASSLDGTAGNQPQHF. In DNA, the CDR3 is TGTGCCAGCAGCTTGGATGGGACGGCTGGGAATCAGCCCCAGCATTTT.

This clone was observed a few times. This chain's CDR3 is CASRGDRGPSYEQYF. Written as DNA, the CDR3 is TGTGCCAGCAGGGGGGACAGGGGACCCTCCTACGAGCAGTACTTC. This chain uses TRBV6-1 with TRBJ2-7; 10 nucleotides agree with TRBD1. This CDR3 is 15 amino acids long. In germline, CDR1 is MNHNS, CDR2 SASEGT. V lost 6 bases to trimming and J lost 0 bases; unmatched junction nucleotides: 5.

V is TRBV10-3 and J is TRBJ2-1, with 13 nucleotides matching TRBD2. V was clipped by 9 bases and J by 5 bases; unmatched bases: 1. The CDR3 consists of 13 residues. Germline V lookup: CDR1 ENHRY, CDR2 SYGVKD. CDR3 nucleotide sequence: TGTGCCATAGGGACTAGCGGGGACAATGAGCAGTTCTTC. Translated, it gives CAIGTSGDNEQFF.

This CDR3 reads CAWNGDPNTGELFF. In nucleotides, the CDR3 is TGTGCCTGGAATGGGGACCCTAACACCGGGGAGCTGTTTTTT. The rearrangement joins TRBV30 to TRBJ2-2; TRBD1 or TRBD2 may be the D gene (5 bases each). The germline V gene encodes CDR1 GTSNPN and CDR2 SVGIG (reference sequence). Trimming pared 4 bases from V and 2 bases from J, leaving 11 bases between. The CDR3 covers 14 residues.

This chain joins TRBV23-1 and TRBJ1-4; 9 bases are a match to TRBD1. TRBV23-1 is recorded as an ORF, its role being uncertain. The CDR3 consists of 16 residues. The J segment lost 7 bases and the V segment lost 3 bases, leaving 9 bases of the junction unmatched. This CDR3 is CASSHLRQGEGEKLFF. The CDR3 coding sequence is TGCGCCAGCAGTCACCTAAGACAGGGGGAGGGTGAAAAACTGTTTTTT.

This chain connects TRBV11-2 to TRBJ2-5; D unresolved. The germline V and J ends were trimmed by 3 bases and 1 base, with 0 bases remaining between them. The CDR3 is 11 residues long. In germline, CDR1 is SGHAT, CDR2 FQNNGV. DNA for the CDR3: TGTGCCAGCAGCTTCCAAGAGACCCAGTACTTC. Encoded protein: CASSFQETQYF.

The V call is TRBV28, the J call TRBJ2-7; 7 bases agree with TRBD2. This CDR3 comprises 15 residues. V lost 9 bases and J lost 3; bases outside the gene matches: 14. Germline V gene sequence: CDR1 MDHEN, CDR2 SYDVKM. The CDR3 sequence is CASSSPGGIGYEQYF. CDR3 nucleotides: TGTGCCAGTTCCTCGCCGGGGGGAATTGGCTACGAGCAGTACTTC.

There are a few counts of this clone. V usage is TRBV15 and J usage is TRBJ1-4; tentative D call: TRBD1 (6 bases). V lost 5 bases to trimming and J lost 0 bases, with 22 bases between them. Germline loops: CDR1 LNHNV, CDR2 YYDKDF (reference sequence). The CDR3 has 19 amino acids. The CDR3 reads CATSVPQGRIRATNEKLFF. The CDR3 DNA is TGTGCCACCAGCGTACCCCAGGGGCGGATTAGAGCAACTAATGAAAAACTGTTTTTT.